These 30 T cell receptor beta chains share one sample of origin, sequenced in a study of blood T cells in healthy people across ages. The authors ran a second PCR of 7 to 11 cycles using a sample-barcoded 5' primer and a J-beta primer mix. TCRdb used MiXCR to reprocess the 5' RACE reads, holding one entry per CDR3 protein. The sample holds about 1,400,000 distinct CDR3 sequences, approximately 59% seen once. Sequenced input: blood. Receptor source: a man aged 18 to 35 in good health.

V gene TRBV12-3 or TRBV12-4 combines with J gene TRBJ1-2, with TRBD1 as a possible D gene (6 bases). V gave up 5 bases and J gave up 3 bases, with 13 bases separating them. CDR3 length equals 14 residues. As DNA, the CDR3 is TGTGCCAGCAGTCCACAGGGTTGGGACTATGGCTACACCTTC. Its protein is CASSPQGWDYGYTF.

In DNA, the CDR3 is TGCAGTGCTAGGGGTGGAGGGTATGGCTACACCTTC. It is translated as CSARGGGYGYTF. This chain joins TRBV20-1 and TRBJ1-2; no firm D call. Trimming cost V 3 bases and J 5 bases, with 10 bases left between them. The germline gives CDR1 DFQATT, CDR2 SNEGSKA (reference sequence). The CDR3 has 12 amino acids.

This chain uses TRBV5-1 with TRBJ2-3; TRBD1 is a possible D gene (6 bases). Germline V gene sequence: CDR1 SGHRS, CDR2 YFSETQ. The CDR3 covers 17 residues. Trimming removed 6 bases at V and 1 base at J, with 21 bases between. As DNA, the CDR3 is TGCGCCAGCACCCCTGGGGGCGCCGGTCCTGGCACAGATACGCAGTATTTT. It translates to CASTPGGAGPGTDTQYF. Looking up the rest from reference TRBV5-1 and TRBJ2-3 gives the full variable domain: KAGVTQTPRYLIKTRGQQVTLSCSPISGHRSVSWYQQTPGQGLQFLFEYFSETQRNKGNFPGRFSGRQFSNSRSEMNVSTLELGDSALYLCASTPGGAGPGTDTQYFGPGTRLTVL.

The chain recombines TRBV7-9 with TRBJ2-7, with D possibly called TRBD1 or TRBD2 (5 bases each). The CDR3 covers 15 residues. Germline V gives CDR1 SEHNR, CDR2 FQNEAQ (reference sequence). The V end lost 5 bases, the J end lost 7 bases, and 21 bases lay between the germline ends. This chain's CDR3 is CASSNLGALSGEQYF. CDR3 nucleotide sequence: TGTGCCAGCAGCAACCTCGGGGCCCTTTCTGGGGAGCAGTACTTC.

This chain joins TRBV20-1 and TRBJ2-5; 10 bases are a match to TRBD1. The V segment lost 0 bases and the J segment 11 bases; nucleotides outside the gene matches: 15. This CDR3 has 16 amino acids. Germline V gives CDR1 DFQATT, CDR2 SNEGSKA (reference sequence). CDR3 amino acids: CSARDSGTGDCNEQYF. As DNA, the CDR3 is TGCAGTGCTAGAGATTCCGGGACAGGGGATTGCAATGAGCAGTACTTC.

This chain joins TRBV29-1 and TRBJ2-4, with D possibly matching TRBD2 (6 bases). V lost 6 bases, J lost 1 base, and 10 bases lay in between. In germline, CDR1 is SQVTM, CDR2 ANQGSEA. The CDR3 extends over 13 amino acids. The CDR3 DNA reads as TGCAGCGTGTCGGGACTGGCCAAAAACATTCAGTACTTC. Its protein is CSVSGLAKNIQYF. Using reference TRBV29-1 and TRBJ2-4 for the parts outside the CDR3, the full variable domain is SAVISQKPSRDICQRGTSLTIQCQVDSQVTMMFWYRQQPGQSLTLIATANQGSEATYESGFVIDKFPISRPNLTFSTLTVSNMSPEDSSIYLCSVSGLAKNIQYFGAGTRLSVL.

This rearrangement joins TRBV29-1 to TRBJ2-4; no firm D call. The CDR3 totals 12 residues. V lost 7 bases, J lost 4 bases, and 11 bases lay in between. The V gene's germline CDR1 is SQVTM and CDR2 ANQGSEA. CDR3 coding DNA: TGCAGCGCCGACATACGTAAAAACATTCAGTACTTC. Translated, it gives CSADIRKNIQYF. The full variable domain, in which reference TRBV29-1 and TRBJ2-4 provide the parts outside the CDR3, is SAVISQKPSRDICQRGTSLTIQCQVDSQVTMMFWYRQQPGQSLTLIATANQGSEATYESGFVIDKFPISRPNLTFSTLTVSNMSPEDSSIYLCSADIRKNIQYFGAGTRLSVL.

This chain joins TRBV5-1 and TRBJ2-1; D is perhaps TRBD1 or TRBD2 (5 bases each). The CDR3 is 14 amino acids. Germline V CDR1 and CDR2: SGHRS, YFSETQ. V dropped 0 bases and J dropped 7 bases, with 11 bases sitting between them. CDR3 amino acids: CASSLGGSVNEQFF. The CDR3 coding sequence is TGCGCCAGCAGCTTGGGGGGGAGTGTTAATGAGCAGTTCTTC. Drawing the rest from reference TRBV5-1 and TRBJ2-1, the complete variable domain is KAGVTQTPRYLIKTRGQQVTLSCSPISGHRSVSWYQQTPGQGLQFLFEYFSETQRNKGNFPGRFSGRQFSNSRSEMNVSTLELGDSALYLCASSLGGSVNEQFFGPGTRLTVL.

The V call is TRBV5-1, the J call TRBJ2-1; 13 bases line up with TRBD2. The CDR3 totals 20 residues. The germline gives CDR1 SGHRS, CDR2 YFSETQ. Trimming removed 2 bases from V and 7 bases from J; junction bases left unmatched: 18. The DNA of the CDR3 is TGCGCCAGCAGCTTAAACGGCCCCGGGACTAGCGGGGTGGGGTGGAATGAGCAGTTCTTC. It codes for CASSLNGPGTSGVGWNEQFF.

CDR3 coding DNA: TGTGCCATCACGCCTAGCGGGAGGGGTAGTGAGCAGTTCTTC. Translated: CAITPSGRGSEQFF. The chain recombines TRBV10-3 with TRBJ2-1; the match to TRBD2 covers 12 bases. Trimming took 7 bases from V and 9 from J; bases not matched to a gene: 7. In germline, CDR1 is ENHRY, CDR2 SYGVKD. This CDR3 has 14 amino acids.

The V call is TRBV20-1, the J call TRBJ2-3; TRBD2 matches at 9 bases. V lost 2 bases to trimming and J lost 4 bases; unmatched junction nucleotides: 16. Germline V gives CDR1 DFQATT, CDR2 SNEGSKA (reference sequence). The CDR3 runs to 18 residues. The CDR3 nucleotides are TGCAGTGCTAGAAACCCCAAGAGGGGGCGGGGGGGAGCAGATACGCAGTATTTT. Translation: CSARNPKRGRGGADTQYF.

The genes are TRBV27 and TRBJ1-2; 9 bases map to TRBD1. The CDR3 runs 14 residues. J was trimmed by 6 bases and V by 5 bases; bases with no gene match: 7. Per germline, CDR1 MNHEY and CDR2 SMNVEV (reference sequence). The CDR3 region is CASSLSRQGDGYTF. Written as DNA, the CDR3 is TGTGCCAGCAGTCTGTCAAGACAGGGGGATGGCTACACCTTC.

This clonotype has only a few counts. The chain employs TRBV20-1 and TRBJ2-7; a possible D gene is TRBD1 (5 bases). This CDR3 has 13 residues. Germline CDR1 reads DFQATT; CDR2 reads SNEGSKA (reference sequence). V was cut by 3 bases and J by 2 bases, with 11 bases left in between. The CDR3: CSASVQGPYEQYF. CDR3 sequence (DNA): TGCAGTGCTAGTGTCCAGGGCCCCTACGAGCAGTACTTC.

This clonotype was picked up a small number of times. V is TRBV5-1 and J is TRBJ2-7; 7 bases match TRBD1. CDR3 size: 13 residues. The junction had 3 bases not matched to a gene; V was cut back by 2 bases and J by 4 bases. CDR1 SGHRS and CDR2 YFSETQ come from the germline V gene. CDR3 residues: CASSFAQGYEQYF. The CDR3, as DNA: TGCGCCAGCAGCTTCGCACAGGGGTACGAGCAGTACTTC.

V usage is TRBV20-1 and J usage is TRBJ2-7; no firm D call. The CDR3 loop spans 13 amino acids. CDR1 and CDR2 (germline): DFQATT, SNEGSKA (reference sequence). The V and J ends lost 5 bases and 2 bases respectively, with 13 bases between them. The DNA of the CDR3 is TGCAGTGCTGGCCACGGCAACGCCTACGAGCAGTACTTC. Translation: CSAGHGNAYEQYF.

This chain connects TRBV6-5 to TRBJ1-2; 10 bases agree with TRBD1. J lost 7 bases, V lost 2 bases, and 7 bases had no gene match. The CDR3 has 15 residues. The germline V gene encodes CDR1 MNHEY and CDR2 SVGAGI. The CDR3 DNA sequence: TGTGCCAGCAGTTACACCGGGACAGGGGTGGTTGGCTACACCTTC. Protein: CASSYTGTGVVGYTF.

The chain carries TRBV11-2 and TRBJ2-3, with TRBD2 identical over 9 bases. Germline values: CDR1 SGHAT, CDR2 FQNNGV. The V gene end was trimmed by 0 bases and the J gene end by 4 bases; junction bases not matched to a gene: 5. This CDR3 contains 16 residues. CDR3 nucleotides: TGTGCCAGCAGCTTAGATGCGCTAGCGGGACCAGATACGCAGTATTTT. Translated: CASSLDALAGPDTQYF.

This chain joins TRBV29-1 and TRBJ1-4; D unresolved. Germline CDR1 and CDR2: SQVTM and ANQGSEA. V lost 5 bases and J 0 bases, leaving 4 bases between the germline ends. CDR3 length: 12 amino acids. The DNA for the CDR3 is TGCAGCGTTTCTACAACTAATGAAAAACTGTTTTTT. Translation gives CSVSTTNEKLFF. Complete variable domain (other parts from reference TRBV29-1 and TRBJ1-4): SAVISQKPSRDICQRGTSLTIQCQVDSQVTMMFWYRQQPGQSLTLIATANQGSEATYESGFVIDKFPISRPNLTFSTLTVSNMSPEDSSIYLCSVSTTNEKLFFGSGTQLSVL.

The chain joins TRBV20-1 to TRBJ1-2; 9 nucleotides agree with TRBD1. CDR3 length: 14 amino acids. Germline loops: CDR1 DFQATT, CDR2 SNEGSKA (reference sequence). The J segment lost 6 bases and the V segment lost 4 bases, leaving 9 bases of the junction unmatched. CDR3 sequence (DNA): TGCAGTGCTATTACCGGGACAGGGAATAATGGCTACACCTTC. Protein: CSAITGTGNNGYTF.

V usage is TRBV7-2 and J usage is TRBJ2-4, with 12 bases fitting TRBD2. V gave up 8 bases and J gave up 13 bases; unmatched junction bases: 15. The germline CDR1 and CDR2 sequences are SGHTA and FQGNSA. The CDR3 runs 15 residues. The CDR3: CASSALTSGGREQYF. The CDR3 bases are TGTGCCAGCTCGGCCCTGACTAGCGGGGGACGGGAGCAGTACTTC. Drawing the rest from reference TRBV7-2 and TRBJ2-4, the complete variable domain is GAGVSQSPSNKVTEKGKDVELRCDPISGHTALYWYRQSLGQGLEFLIYFQGNSAPDKSGLPSDRFSAERTGGSVSTLTIQRTQQEDSAVYLCASSALTSGGREQYFGAGTRLSVL.

The V call is TRBV20-1, the J call TRBJ2-5, with 9 bases lining up with TRBD1. The CDR3 has 13 amino acids. Trimming at V came to 6 bases and at J to 4 bases, leaving 6 bases not matched to a gene. Germline V lookup: CDR1 DFQATT, CDR2 SNEGSKA (reference sequence). The CDR3 reads CSAVDRGIETQYF. The DNA of the CDR3 is TGCAGTGCCGTCGACAGGGGGATAGAGACCCAGTACTTC.

This clonotype was observed a few times. This chain connects TRBV10-3 to TRBJ2-1, with 13 bases fitting TRBD2. This CDR3 is 15 amino acids long. Per the germline V gene, CDR1 is ENHRY and CDR2 is SYGVKD. With V trimmed by 5 bases and J by 6 bases, 4 bases remained unmatched. Written as DNA, the CDR3 is TGTGCCATCAGTTGGACTAGCGGGAGTGGCAATGAGCAGTTCTTC. Amino acids: CAISWTSGSGNEQFF.

This clonotype has a single count. The conserved phenylalanine or tryptophan normally closing the CDR3 is absent here, so this likely arose from a read error. The chain combines TRBV12-3 or TRBV12-4 with TRBJ1-1; D is ambiguous. Trimming cost V 6 bases and J 6 bases, with 8 bases left between them. The CDR3 is made up of 11 amino acids. The CDR3 coding sequence is TGTGCCAGCAGCCCCAGTGCTGAAGCTTTCCTT. Translation gives CASSPSAEAFL.

This clonotype was detected a few times. The chain has TRBV12-3 or TRBV12-4 and TRBJ1-2; D not resolved. Trimming removed 5 bases at V and 1 base at J, with 11 bases between. The CDR3 is 14 residues long. Here the CDR3 reads CASSLHGINYGYTF. The CDR3 region has the DNA TGTGCCAGCAGTCTACATGGGATTAACTATGGCTACACCTTC.

The V gene is TRBV7-9, the J gene TRBJ1-2; D is possibly TRBD1 (5 bases). V lost 3 bases to trimming and J lost 1 base, with 9 bases between them. CDR1 is SEHNR and CDR2 is FQNEAQ in the germline V gene (reference sequence). This CDR3 region has 14 residues. The CDR3 bases are TGTGCCAGCAGCTTTGTCGACAGTAACTATGGCTACACCTTC. Translation: CASSFVDSNYGYTF.

The rearrangement uses TRBV20-1 and TRBJ2-1; D gene unclear. Trimming took off 5 bases at V and 3 bases at J, with 11 bases between the two ends. CDR3 size: 13 residues. Germline loops: CDR1 DFQATT, CDR2 SNEGSKA (reference sequence). CDR3 amino acids: CSAPPVDYNEQFF. In nucleotides, the CDR3 is TGCAGTGCTCCACCGGTCGACTACAATGAGCAGTTCTTC.

This clonotype was seen more than once but under ten times. V gene TRBV6-2 or TRBV6-3 combines with J gene TRBJ2-7, with TRBD1 matching over 7 bases. The germline gives CDR1 MNHEY, CDR2 SVGEGT. There are 11 residues in the CDR3. V was pared by 5 bases and J by 5 bases, with 0 bases of the junction left unmatched. Written as DNA, the CDR3 is TGTGCCAGCAGTGACAGGGACGAGCAGTACTTC. Protein product: CASSDRDEQYF.

The V call is TRBV20-1, the J call TRBJ1-5; maybe TRBD1 (6 bases). The V end lost 5 bases, the J end lost 3 bases, and 11 bases lay between the germline ends. This CDR3 spans 13 amino acids. CDR1 and CDR2 from the germline V gene are DFQATT and SNEGSKA (reference sequence). The chain's CDR3 is CSASGGPNQPQHF. As DNA, the CDR3 is TGCAGTGCTTCGGGGGGCCCCAATCAGCCCCAGCATTTT.

The gene calls are TRBV12-3 or TRBV12-4 and TRBJ2-6; tentatively, D is TRBD1 or TRBD2 (7 bases each). There are 18 residues in the CDR3. V lost 5 bases, J lost 1 base, and 18 bases lay in between. The CDR3 loop is CASSPVTGRASGANVLTF. Here the CDR3 DNA reads TGTGCCAGCAGTCCGGTGACAGGGAGGGCGTCTGGGGCCAACGTCCTGACTTTC.

This clonotype was detected only a few times. The V and J genes are TRBV29-1 and TRBJ2-3; tentative D call: TRBD2 (5 bases). Between the trimmed V and J ends, which lost 1 base and 1 base, there was a span of 12 bases. This CDR3 is 15 amino acids long. The germline CDR1 and CDR2 sequences are SQVTM and ANQGSEA. The CDR3 DNA is TGCAGCGTTGAAGGACGAGGGTTTCGCACAGATACGCAGTATTTT. The encoded protein is CSVEGRGFRTDTQYF.